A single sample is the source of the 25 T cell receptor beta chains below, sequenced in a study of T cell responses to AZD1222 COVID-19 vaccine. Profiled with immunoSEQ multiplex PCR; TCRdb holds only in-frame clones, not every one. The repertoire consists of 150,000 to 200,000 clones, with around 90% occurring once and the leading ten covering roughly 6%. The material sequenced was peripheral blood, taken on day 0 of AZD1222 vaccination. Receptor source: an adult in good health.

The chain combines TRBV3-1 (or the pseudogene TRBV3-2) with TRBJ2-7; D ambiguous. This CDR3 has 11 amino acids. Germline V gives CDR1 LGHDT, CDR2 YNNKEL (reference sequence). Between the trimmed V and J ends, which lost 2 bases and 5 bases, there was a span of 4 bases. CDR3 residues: CASSQSHEQYF. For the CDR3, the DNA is TGTGCCAGCAGCCAAAGTCACGAGCAGTACTTC.

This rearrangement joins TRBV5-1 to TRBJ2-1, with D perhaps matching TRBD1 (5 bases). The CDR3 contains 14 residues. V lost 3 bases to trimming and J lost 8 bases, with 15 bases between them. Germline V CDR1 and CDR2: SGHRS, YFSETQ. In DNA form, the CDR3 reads TGCGCCAGCAGCTCATCGGCAGGGTCCGATGAGCAGTTCTTC. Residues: CASSSSAGSDEQFF.

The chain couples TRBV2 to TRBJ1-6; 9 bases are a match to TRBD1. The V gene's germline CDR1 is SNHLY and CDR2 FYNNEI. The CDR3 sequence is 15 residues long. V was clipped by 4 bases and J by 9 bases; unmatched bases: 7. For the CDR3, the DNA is TGTGCCAGCAGTGTTCCGGGACAGGGAAGTTCACCCCTCCACTTT. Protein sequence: CASSVPGQGSSPLHF.

The CDR3 is CASSEGGGATDTQYF. The CDR3 region has the DNA TGTGCCAGCAGTGAAGGCGGGGGGGCAACAGATACGCAGTATTTT. This sequence joins TRBV6-1 and TRBJ2-3, with 9 bases matching TRBD2. Germline assignment: CDR1 MNHNS and CDR2 SASEGT. There are 15 residues in the CDR3. V lost 1 base, J lost 3 bases, and 2 bases stayed unmatched.

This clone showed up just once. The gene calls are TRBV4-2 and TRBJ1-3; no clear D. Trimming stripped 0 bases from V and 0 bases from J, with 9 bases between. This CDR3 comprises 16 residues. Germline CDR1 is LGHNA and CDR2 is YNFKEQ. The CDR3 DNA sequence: TGTGCCAGCAGCCAAGAGTCGTCGAGCTCTGGAAACACCATATATTTT. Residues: CASSQESSSSGNTIYF.

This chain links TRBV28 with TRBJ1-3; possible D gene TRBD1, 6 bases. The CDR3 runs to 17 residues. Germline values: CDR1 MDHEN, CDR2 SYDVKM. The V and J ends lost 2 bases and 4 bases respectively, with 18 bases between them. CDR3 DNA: TGTGCCAGCAGTTTACCCCGGAGGGGGGGAGGAGGAAACACCATATATTTT. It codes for CASSLPRRGGGGNTIYF.

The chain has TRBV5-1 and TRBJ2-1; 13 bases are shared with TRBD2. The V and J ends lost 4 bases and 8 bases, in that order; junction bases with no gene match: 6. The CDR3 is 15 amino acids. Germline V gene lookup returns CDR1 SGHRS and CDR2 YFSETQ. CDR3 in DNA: TGCGCCAGCAGCCGGACTAGCGGGAGTCTGGATGAGCAGTTCTTC. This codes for CASSRTSGSLDEQFF. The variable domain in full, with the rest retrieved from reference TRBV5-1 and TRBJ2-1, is KAGVTQTPRYLIKTRGQQVTLSCSPISGHRSVSWYQQTPGQGLQFLFEYFSETQRNKGNFPGRFSGRQFSNSRSEMNVSTLELGDSALYLCASSRTSGSLDEQFFGPGTRLTVL.

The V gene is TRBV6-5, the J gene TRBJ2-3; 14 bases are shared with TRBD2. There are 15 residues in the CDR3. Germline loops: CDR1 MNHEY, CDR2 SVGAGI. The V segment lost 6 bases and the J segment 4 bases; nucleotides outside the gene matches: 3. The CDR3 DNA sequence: TGTGCCAGCAGCAGACTAGCGGGGGGGGCAGATACGCAGTATTTT. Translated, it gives CASSRLAGGADTQYF.

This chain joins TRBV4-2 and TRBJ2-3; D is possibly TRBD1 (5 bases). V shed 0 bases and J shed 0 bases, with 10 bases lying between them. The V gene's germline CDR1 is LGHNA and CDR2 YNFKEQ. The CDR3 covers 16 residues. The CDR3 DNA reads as TGTGCCAGCAGCCAAGATCCAGGGCCTAGCACAGATACGCAGTATTTT. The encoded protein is CASSQDPGPSTDTQYF.

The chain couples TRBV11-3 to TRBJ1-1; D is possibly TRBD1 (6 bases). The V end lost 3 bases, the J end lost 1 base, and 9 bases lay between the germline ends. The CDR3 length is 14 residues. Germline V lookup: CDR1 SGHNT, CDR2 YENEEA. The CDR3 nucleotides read TGTGCCAGCAGCTTCACAGGGACGAACACTGAAGCTTTCTTT. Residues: CASSFTGTNTEAFF. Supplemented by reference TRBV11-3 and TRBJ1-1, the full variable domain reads EAGVVQSPRYKIIEKKQPVAFWCNPISGHNTLYWYLQNLGQGPELLIRYENEEAVDDSQLPKDRFSAERLKGVDSTLKIQPAELGDSAVYLCASSFTGTNTEAFFGQGTRLTVV.

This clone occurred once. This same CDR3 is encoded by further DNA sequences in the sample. The CDR3 loop reads CASSLSYGYTF. As DNA, the CDR3 is TGTGCCAGCAGTTTATCCTATGGCTACACCTTC. The chain is built from TRBV28 and TRBJ1-2, with D unresolved. Trimming removed 1 base at V and 4 bases at J, with 1 base between. Looked up from germline, CDR1 is MDHEN and CDR2 is SYDVKM. This CDR3 spans 11 amino acids.

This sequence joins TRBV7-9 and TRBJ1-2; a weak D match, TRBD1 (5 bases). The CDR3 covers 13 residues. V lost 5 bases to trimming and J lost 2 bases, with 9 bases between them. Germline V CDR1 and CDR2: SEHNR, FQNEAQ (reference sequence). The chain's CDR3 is CASSLTANYGYTF. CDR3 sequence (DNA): TGTGCCAGCAGCCTGACAGCAAACTATGGCTACACCTTC. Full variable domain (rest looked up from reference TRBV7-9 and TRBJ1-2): DTGVSQNPRHKITKRGQNVTFRCDPISEHNRLYWYRQTLGQGPEFLTYFQNEAQLEKSRLLSDRFSAERPKGSFSTLEIQRTEQGDSAMYLCASSLTANYGYTFGSGTRLTVV.

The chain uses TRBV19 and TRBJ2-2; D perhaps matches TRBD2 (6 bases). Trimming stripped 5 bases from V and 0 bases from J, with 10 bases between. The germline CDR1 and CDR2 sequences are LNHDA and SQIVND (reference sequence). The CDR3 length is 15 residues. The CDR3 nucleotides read TGTGCCAGTAGTGCGGGGTTGACGAACACCGGGGAGCTGTTTTTT. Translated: CASSAGLTNTGELFF.

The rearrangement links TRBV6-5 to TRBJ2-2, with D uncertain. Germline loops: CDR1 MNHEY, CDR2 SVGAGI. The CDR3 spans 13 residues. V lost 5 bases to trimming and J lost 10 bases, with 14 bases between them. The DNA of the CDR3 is TGTGCCAGCAGTCCTGGGGTTCGTGAGGAGCTGTTTTTT. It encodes CASSPGVREELFF.

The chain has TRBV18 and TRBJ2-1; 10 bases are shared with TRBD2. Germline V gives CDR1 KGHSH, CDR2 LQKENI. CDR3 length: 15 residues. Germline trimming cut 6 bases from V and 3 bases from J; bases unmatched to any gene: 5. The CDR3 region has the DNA TGTGCCAGCTCGCGAGGGACTAGCGACTACAATGAGCAGTTCTTC. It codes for CASSRGTSDYNEQFF.

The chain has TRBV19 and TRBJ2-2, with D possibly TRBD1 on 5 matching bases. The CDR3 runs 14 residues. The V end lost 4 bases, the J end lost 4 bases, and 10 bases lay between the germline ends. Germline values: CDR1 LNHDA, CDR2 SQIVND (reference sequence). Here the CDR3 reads CASSTGRGTGELFF. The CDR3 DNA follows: TGTGCCAGTAGTACCGGAAGGGGCACCGGGGAGCTGTTTTTT.

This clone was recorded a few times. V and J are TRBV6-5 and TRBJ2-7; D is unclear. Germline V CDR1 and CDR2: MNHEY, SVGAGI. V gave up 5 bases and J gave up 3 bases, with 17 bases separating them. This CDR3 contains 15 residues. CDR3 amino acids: CASSPGYSKHYEQYF. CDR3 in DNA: TGTGCCAGCAGTCCCGGTTACAGTAAACACTACGAGCAGTACTTC.

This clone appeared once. CDR3 bases: TGTGCCACCAGCAGAGATTACGGTGCTAACTATGGCTACACCTTC. It codes for CATSRDYGANYGYTF. This chain links TRBV15 with TRBJ1-2; D gene ambiguous. Germline CDR1 is LNHNV and CDR2 is YYDKDF (reference sequence). The CDR3 totals 15 residues. Trimming removed 0 bases at V and 0 bases at J, with 8 bases between.

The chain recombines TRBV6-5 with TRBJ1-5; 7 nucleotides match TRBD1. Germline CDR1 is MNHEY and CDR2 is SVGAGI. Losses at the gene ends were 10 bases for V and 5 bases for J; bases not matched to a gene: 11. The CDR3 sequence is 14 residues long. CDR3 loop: CAITADRQHQPQHF. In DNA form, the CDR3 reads TGTGCCATTACAGCGGACAGGCAACATCAGCCCCAGCATTTT.

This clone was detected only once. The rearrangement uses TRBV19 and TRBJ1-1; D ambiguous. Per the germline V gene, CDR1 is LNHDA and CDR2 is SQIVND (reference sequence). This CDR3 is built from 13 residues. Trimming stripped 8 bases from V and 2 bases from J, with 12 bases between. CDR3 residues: CASSPGANTEAFF. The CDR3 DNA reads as TGTGCCAGTTCCCCAGGTGCAAACACTGAAGCTTTCTTT.

The CDR3 here is CASSQSRTLPGGRNEQFF. CDR3 nucleotides: TGCGCCAGCAGTCAATCTCGGACTCTGCCGGGTGGGAGGAATGAGCAGTTCTTC. The chain employs TRBV23-1 and TRBJ2-1; D possibly corresponds to TRBD2 (6 bases). TRBV23-1 is identified as an open reading frame with a role that is uncertain. The CDR3 is 18 residues long. V was shortened by 0 bases and J by 7 bases, with 22 bases between the two germline ends.

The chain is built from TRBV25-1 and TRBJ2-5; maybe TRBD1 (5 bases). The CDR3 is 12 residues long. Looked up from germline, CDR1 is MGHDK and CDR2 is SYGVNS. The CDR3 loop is CDLWRQGETQYF. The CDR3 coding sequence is TGTGATCTATGGCGGCAGGGTGAGACCCAGTACTTC. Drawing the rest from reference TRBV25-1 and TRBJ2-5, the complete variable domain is EADIYQTPRYLVIGTGKKITLECSQTMGHDKMYWYQQDPGMELHLIHYSYGVNSTEKGDLSSESTVSRIRTEHFPLTLESARPSHTSQYLCDLWRQGETQYFGPGTRLLVL.

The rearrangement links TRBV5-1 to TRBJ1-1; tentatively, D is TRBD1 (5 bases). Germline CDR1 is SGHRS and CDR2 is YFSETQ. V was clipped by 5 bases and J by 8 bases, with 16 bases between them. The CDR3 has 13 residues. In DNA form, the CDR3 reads TGCGCCAGCAGTGTGGAGTGGGGGTCCGAAGCTTTCTTT. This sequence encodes CASSVEWGSEAFF. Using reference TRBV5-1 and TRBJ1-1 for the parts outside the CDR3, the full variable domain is KAGVTQTPRYLIKTRGQQVTLSCSPISGHRSVSWYQQTPGQGLQFLFEYFSETQRNKGNFPGRFSGRQFSNSRSEMNVSTLELGDSALYLCASSVEWGSEAFFGQGTRLTVV.

This chain's CDR3 is CASSVAGGPIGGYTF. The CDR3 nucleotides are TGTGCCAGTAGTGTCGCAGGGGGCCCAATTGGAGGCTACACCTTC. The rearrangement joins TRBV19 to TRBJ1-2, with TRBD1 matching 8 bases. V shed 5 bases and J 8 bases; nucleotides not matched to a gene: 13. This CDR3 comprises 15 residues. From germline, CDR1 is LNHDA and CDR2 SQIVND (reference sequence).

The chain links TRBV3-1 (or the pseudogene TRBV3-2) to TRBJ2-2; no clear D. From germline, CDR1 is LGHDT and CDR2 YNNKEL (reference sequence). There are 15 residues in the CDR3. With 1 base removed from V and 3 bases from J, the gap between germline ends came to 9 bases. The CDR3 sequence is CASSQVRWYTGELFF. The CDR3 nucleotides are TGTGCCAGCAGCCAAGTGAGGTGGTACACCGGGGAGCTGTTTTTT.